This T cell receptor beta chain appears in the sequencing data of a study of T cells in women clearing cervical HPV infection. As for the study in general: Only a few women had HLA typing results available.

Study conclusions and caveats: Cases carried less TRBV6-7 than controls: 0.11% versus 0.16%.

The data were produced by immunoSEQ multiplex PCR, yet TCRdb's version contains in-frame clones alone and is incomplete. This sample contains fewer than 25,000 clones. Trimming cost V 5 bases and J 0 bases, with 13 bases left between them. This CDR3 contains 15 residues. The germline V gene has CDR1 SGHAT and CDR2 FQNNGV. Comment on this clone: Its matching antigen is unknown. The read falls 3 residues short of the CDR3 end, and the missing part is taken from the germline J gene.

This sequence originates from a woman aged 18-70 years with a cervical HPV16 infection that either progressed to CIN3+ or cleared (not recorded which). Specimen: blood buffy coat. V gene TRBV11-2 combines with J gene TRBJ1-2, with D possibly being TRBD1 (6 bases). The CDR3: CASSPDRNANYGYTF. The DNA read from the CDR3 is TGTGCCAGCAGCCCGGACAGAAATGCTAACTATGGC.